This T cell receptor beta chain was captured by sequencing in a study of beta chain features in type 1 diabetes. The wider study: Healthy donors and patients had similar age, gender and cell yields.

The CDR3 runs to 15 residues. Germline values: CDR1 MNHEY, CDR2 SVGAGI. With V trimmed by 7 bases and J by 4 bases, 9 bases remained unmatched. Via the markers CD45RO/CCR7/CD25/CD127/CD95/CD27, stem cell-like memory, regulatory, central memory and naive CD4+ cells were sorted. The table lists this clone with a few counts. cDNA synthesis used the whole RNA isolate, giving expressed TCRB sequences. The average read count of naive, central memory and regulatory T cell samples was approximately 3.5 million. The data were produced by immunoSEQ multiplex PCR, yet TCRdb's version contains in-frame clones alone and is incomplete. The sample yields roughly 150,000 clones, around 10% seen once.

Material for sequencing was central memory CD4+ T cells from blood. This sequence originates from a man aged 18 to 35 in good health. This chain uses TRBV6-5 with TRBJ2-2; TRBD2 matches at 7 bases. As DNA, the CDR3 is TGTGCCAGCACCTACCGGACTAGTTCCACCGGGGAGCTGTTTTTT. Amino acids: CASTYRTSSTGELFF.